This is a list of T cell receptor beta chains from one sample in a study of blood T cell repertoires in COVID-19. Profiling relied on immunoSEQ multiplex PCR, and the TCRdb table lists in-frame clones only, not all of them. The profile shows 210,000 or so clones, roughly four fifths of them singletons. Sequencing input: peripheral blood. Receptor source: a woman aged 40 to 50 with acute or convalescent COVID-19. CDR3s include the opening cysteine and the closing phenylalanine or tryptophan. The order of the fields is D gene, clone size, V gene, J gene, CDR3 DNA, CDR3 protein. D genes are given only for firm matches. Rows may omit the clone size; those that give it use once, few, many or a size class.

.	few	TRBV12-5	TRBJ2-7	TGTGCTAGTGGTCTCTCAGGGATCTCCTCCTACGAGCAGTACTTC	CASGLSGISSYEQYF
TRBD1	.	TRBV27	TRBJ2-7	TGTGCCAGCAGTCCCTATGCAGGGGGCTACGAGCAGTACTTC	CASSPYAGGYEQYF
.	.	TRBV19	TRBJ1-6	TGTGCCAGTAGTATAGAAGGCGGCTCACCCCTCCACTTT	CASSIEGGSPLHF
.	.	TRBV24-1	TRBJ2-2	TGTGCCACCAGTGAACCTACAGGGATTACCGGGGAGCTGTTTTTT	CATSEPTGITGELFF
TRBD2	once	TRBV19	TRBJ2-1	TGTGCCAGTAGTCCCGGACTAGCGGCCCACAATGAGCAGTTCTTC	CASSPGLAAHNEQFF
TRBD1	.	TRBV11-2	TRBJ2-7	TGTGCCAGCAGCCGGACAGGGGTAAACGAGCAGTACTTC	CASSRTGVNEQYF
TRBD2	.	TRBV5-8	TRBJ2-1	TGTGCCAGCAGCTTGCTACTAGCGGCTCTCAATGAGCAGTTCTTC	CASSLLLAALNEQFF
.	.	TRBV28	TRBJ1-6	TGTGCCAGCAGTTTAGTACCGGGTTATAATTCACCCCTCCACTTT	CASSLVPGYNSPLHF
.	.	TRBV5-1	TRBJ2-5	TGCGCCAGCAGCTTGGGGGCATCTCACCAAGAGACCCAGTACTTC	CASSLGASHQETQYF
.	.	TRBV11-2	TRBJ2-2	TGTGCCAGCAGCTTAGACAGTAACACCGGGGAGCTGTTTTTT	CASSLDSNTGELFF
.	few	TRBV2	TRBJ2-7	TGTGCCAGCAGTGCCGGCAGGGCCTACGAGCAGTACTTC	CASSAGRAYEQYF
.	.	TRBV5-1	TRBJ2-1	TGCGCCAGCAGCTTGGCGAGCGGGCGCAACAATGAGCAGTTCTTC	CASSLASGRNNEQFF
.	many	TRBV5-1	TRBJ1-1	TGCGCCAGCAGCTTGGCCGGGGGGTACACTGAAGCTTTCTTT	CASSLAGGYTEAFF
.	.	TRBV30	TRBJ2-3	TGTGCCTGGAGTGGCCTAGGAGATACGCAGTATTTT	CAWSGLGDTQYF
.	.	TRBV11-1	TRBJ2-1	TGTGCCAGCAGCTTAGAGGAGGGTTACTACAATGAGCAGTTCTTC	CASSLEEGYYNEQFF
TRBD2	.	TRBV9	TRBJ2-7	TGTGCCAGCAGCGTAAACCCTAGCGGGAGGACCCCCTACGAGCAGTACTTC	CASSVNPSGRTPYEQYF
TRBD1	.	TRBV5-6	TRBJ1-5	TGTGCCAGCAGTGAGGGGACAGTGCGGAATCAGCCCCAGCATTTT	CASSEGTVRNQPQHF
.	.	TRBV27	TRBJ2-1	TGTGCCAGCAGTTTCGGGTCGACAGGTGAGCAGTTCTTC	CASSFGSTGEQFF
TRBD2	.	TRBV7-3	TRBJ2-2	TGTGCCAGCAGCGTTAGCGGGGGGGCCGTCGGCGGGGAGCTGTTTTTT	CASSVSGGAVGGELFF
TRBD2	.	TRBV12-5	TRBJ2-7	TGTGCTAGTGGTTTGCGGACTAGCGGGAGGGCCGTGTACGAGCAGTACTTC	CASGLRTSGRAVYEQYF
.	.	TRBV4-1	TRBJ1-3	TGCGCCAGCAGCCAAGGACAGGACCTTTCTGGAAACACCATATATTTT	CASSQGQDLSGNTIYF
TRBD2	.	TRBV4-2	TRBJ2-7	TGTGCCAGCAGCCAACTTAGACTAGCGGGGGGGCTCTCCTACGAGCAGTACTTC	CASSQLRLAGGLSYEQYF
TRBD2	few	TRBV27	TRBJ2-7	TGTGCCAGCAGGGGACTAGCGGGGGGCTCCTACGAGCAGTACTTC	CASRGLAGGSYEQYF
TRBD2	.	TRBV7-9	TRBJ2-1	TGTGCCAGCAGCTCCCTAGCGGGAGAGGTGGGTTACAATGAGCAGTTCTTC	CASSSLAGEVGYNEQFF
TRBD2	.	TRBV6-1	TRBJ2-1	TGTGCCAGCAGTGAAATGACTAGTTGGGGGGGCAATGAGCAGTTCTTC	CASSEMTSWGGNEQFF
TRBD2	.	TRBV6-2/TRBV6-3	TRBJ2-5	TGTGCCAGCAGTTACTCGATTAGCGGGAGGGCTTTCCCAGAGACCCAGTACTTC	CASSYSISGRAFPETQYF
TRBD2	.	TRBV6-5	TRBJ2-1	TGTGCCAGCAAGCGGGGGAGCTCCTACAATGAGCAGTTCTTC	CASKRGSSYNEQFF
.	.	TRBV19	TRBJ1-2	TGTGCCAGTAGTACCGGGGGGGGAGATGGCTACACCTTC	CASSTGGGDGYTF
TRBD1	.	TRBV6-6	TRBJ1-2	TGTGCCAGCAGTTACTTGTCGACAGGGGGGAACTATGGCTACACCTTC	CASSYLSTGGNYGYTF
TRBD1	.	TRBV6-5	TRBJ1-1	TGTGCCAGCGCCAGGGGGCAGGGTACTGAAGCTTTCTTT	CASARGQGTEAFF
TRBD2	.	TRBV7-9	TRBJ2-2	TGTGCCAGCAGCTTAGAACTAGCGGGGGACGGGGAGCTGTTTTTT	CASSLELAGDGELFF
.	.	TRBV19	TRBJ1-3	TGTGCCAGTAGTATAACTCAGGGCTCTGGAAACACCATATATTTT	CASSITQGSGNTIYF
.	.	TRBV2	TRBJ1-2	TGTGCCAGCAGTGTTTTTAGTTCCGGAGCTAACTATGGCTACACCTTC	CASSVFSSGANYGYTF
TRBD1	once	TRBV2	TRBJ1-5	TGTGCCAGCAGTGGGGACAGGGGGCAGCCCCAGCATTTT	CASSGDRGQPQHF
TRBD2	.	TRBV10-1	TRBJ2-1	TGCGCCAGCAGTGACGACCCGGGACTAGACTCCTACAATGAGCAGTTCTTC	CASSDDPGLDSYNEQFF
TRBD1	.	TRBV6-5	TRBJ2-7	TGTGCCAGCAGTACCGTGGGACAGGGGGCCCACGAGCAGTACTTC	CASSTVGQGAHEQYF
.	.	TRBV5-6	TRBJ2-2	TGTGCCAGCAGCTTTCTGGGGCCAAACACCGGGGAGCTGTTTTTT	CASSFLGPNTGELFF
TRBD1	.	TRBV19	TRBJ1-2	TGTGCCAGTAGTGATTTTCGGACAGGGTCTAACTATGGCTACACCTTC	CASSDFRTGSNYGYTF